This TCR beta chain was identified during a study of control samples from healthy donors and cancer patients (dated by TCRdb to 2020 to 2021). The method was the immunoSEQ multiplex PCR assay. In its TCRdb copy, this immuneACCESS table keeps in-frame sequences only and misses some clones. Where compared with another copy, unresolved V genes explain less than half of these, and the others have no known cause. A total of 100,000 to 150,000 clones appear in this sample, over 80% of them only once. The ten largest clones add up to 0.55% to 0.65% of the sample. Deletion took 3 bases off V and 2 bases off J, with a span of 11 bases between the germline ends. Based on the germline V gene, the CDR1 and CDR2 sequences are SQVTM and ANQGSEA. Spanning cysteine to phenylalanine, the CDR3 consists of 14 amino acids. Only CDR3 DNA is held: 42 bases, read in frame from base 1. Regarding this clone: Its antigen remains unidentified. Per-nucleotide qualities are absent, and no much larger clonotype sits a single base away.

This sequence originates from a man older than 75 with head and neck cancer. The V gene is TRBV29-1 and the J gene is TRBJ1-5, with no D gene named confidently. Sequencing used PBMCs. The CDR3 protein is CSVDSGRGNQPQHF. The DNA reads TGCAGCGTTGATTCGGGGAGAGGCAATCAGCCCCAGCATTTT.